This TCR beta chain comes out of a study of CD8 T cells in ankylosing spondylitis. General study points: Seven to nine highly homologous variants made up a TCR beta motif that seemed to typify ankylosing spondylitis blood.

For this clonotype: Antigen unknown.

TCRdb redid the calling of the 5' RACE reads with MiXCR, one entry per CDR3 protein. This table holds 500,000 to 650,000 distinct CDR3 sequences, approximately 5% found once. With 0 bases removed from V and 6 bases from J, the gap between germline ends came to 12 bases. Germline lookup yields CDR1 DFQATT and CDR2 SNEGSKA (reference sequence). CDR3 length equals 14 residues. The source is a male donor with ankylosing spondylitis. The rearrangement links TRBV20-1 to TRBJ2-1; tentatively, D is TRBD1 or TRBD2 (5 bases each). The sample consisted of blood, either unsorted or a sorted T cell fraction (not recorded which). The CDR3 DNA is TGCAGTGCTAGAGAGACGGGACGCCTCAATGAGCAGTTCTTC. It yields the protein CSARETGRLNEQFF.